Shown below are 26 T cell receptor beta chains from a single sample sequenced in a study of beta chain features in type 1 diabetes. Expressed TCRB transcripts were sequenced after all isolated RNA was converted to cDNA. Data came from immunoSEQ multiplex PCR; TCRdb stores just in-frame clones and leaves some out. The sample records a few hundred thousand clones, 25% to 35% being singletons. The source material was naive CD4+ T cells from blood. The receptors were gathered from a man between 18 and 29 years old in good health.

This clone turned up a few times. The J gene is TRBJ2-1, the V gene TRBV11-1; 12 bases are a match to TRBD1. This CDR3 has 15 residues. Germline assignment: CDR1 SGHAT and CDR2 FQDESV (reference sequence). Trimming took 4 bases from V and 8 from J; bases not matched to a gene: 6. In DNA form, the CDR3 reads TGTGCCAGCAGCTCCGTTGGGACAGGGGGCTATGAGCAGTTCTTC. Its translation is CASSSVGTGGYEQFF.

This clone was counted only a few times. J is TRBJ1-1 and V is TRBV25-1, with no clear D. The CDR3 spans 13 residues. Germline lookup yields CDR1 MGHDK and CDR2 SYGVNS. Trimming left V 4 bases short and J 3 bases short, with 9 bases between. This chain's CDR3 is CASSVTGYTEAFF. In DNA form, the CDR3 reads TGTGCCAGCAGTGTAACGGGGTACACTGAAGCTTTCTTT.

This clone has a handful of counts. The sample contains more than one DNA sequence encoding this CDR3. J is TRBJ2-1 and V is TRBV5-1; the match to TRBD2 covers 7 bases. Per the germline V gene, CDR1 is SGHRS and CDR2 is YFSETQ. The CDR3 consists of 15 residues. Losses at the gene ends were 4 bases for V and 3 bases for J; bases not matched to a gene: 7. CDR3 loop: CASSPLGGSYNEQFF. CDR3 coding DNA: TGCGCCAGCAGCCCCCTGGGAGGGAGCTACAATGAGCAGTTCTTC.

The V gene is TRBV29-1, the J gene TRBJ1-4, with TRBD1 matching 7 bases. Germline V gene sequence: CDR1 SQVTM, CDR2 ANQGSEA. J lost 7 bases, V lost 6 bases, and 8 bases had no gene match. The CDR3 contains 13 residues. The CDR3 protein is CSVRTGPPEKLFF. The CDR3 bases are TGCAGCGTACGGACAGGCCCGCCTGAAAAACTGTTTTTT.

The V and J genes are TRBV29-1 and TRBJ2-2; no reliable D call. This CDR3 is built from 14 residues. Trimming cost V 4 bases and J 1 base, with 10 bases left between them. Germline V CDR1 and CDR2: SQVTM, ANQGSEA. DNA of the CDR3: TGCAGCGTTGTAACCACGCTGAACACCGGGGAGCTGTTTTTT. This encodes CSVVTTLNTGELFF.

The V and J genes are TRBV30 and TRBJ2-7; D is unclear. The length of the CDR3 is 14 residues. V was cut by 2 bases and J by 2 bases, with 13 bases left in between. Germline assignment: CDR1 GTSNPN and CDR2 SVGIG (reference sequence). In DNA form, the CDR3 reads TGTGCCTGGAGTCCGGGTGGTCTGACCTACGAGCAGTACTTC. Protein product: CAWSPGGLTYEQYF.

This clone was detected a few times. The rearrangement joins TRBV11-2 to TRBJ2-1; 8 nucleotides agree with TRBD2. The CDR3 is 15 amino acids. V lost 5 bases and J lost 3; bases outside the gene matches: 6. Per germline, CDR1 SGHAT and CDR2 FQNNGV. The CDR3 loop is CASSPIAGSYNEQFF. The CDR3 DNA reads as TGTGCCAGCAGCCCTATAGCGGGAAGCTACAATGAGCAGTTCTTC.

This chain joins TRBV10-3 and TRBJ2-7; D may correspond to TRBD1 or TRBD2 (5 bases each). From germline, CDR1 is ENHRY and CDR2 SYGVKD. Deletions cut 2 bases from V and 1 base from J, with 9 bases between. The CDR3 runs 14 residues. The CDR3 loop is CAISEGDVSYEQYF. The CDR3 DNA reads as TGTGCCATCAGTGAGGGGGACGTATCCTACGAGCAGTACTTC.

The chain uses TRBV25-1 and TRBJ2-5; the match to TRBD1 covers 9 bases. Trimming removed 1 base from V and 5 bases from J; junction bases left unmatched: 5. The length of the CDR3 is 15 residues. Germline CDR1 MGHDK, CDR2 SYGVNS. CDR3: CASSEFGTGRETQYF. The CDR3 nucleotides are TGTGCCAGCAGTGAATTCGGGACAGGGCGGGAGACCCAGTACTTC.

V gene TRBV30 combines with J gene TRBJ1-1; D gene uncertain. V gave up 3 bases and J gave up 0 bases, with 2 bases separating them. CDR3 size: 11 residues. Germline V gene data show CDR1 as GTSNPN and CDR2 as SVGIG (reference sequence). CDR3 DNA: TGTGCCTGGAGATTGAACACTGAAGCTTTCTTT. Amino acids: CAWRLNTEAFF.

CDR3 nucleotide sequence: TGTGCCAGCAGTGGGCGAGCCCCCGGTGGGGCTTTCTTT. It is translated as CASSGRAPGGAFF. V gene TRBV6-5 combines with J gene TRBJ1-1, with no clear D. Germline V gives CDR1 MNHEY, CDR2 SVGAGI. The CDR3 consists of 13 residues. Trimming pared 5 bases from V and 11 bases from J, leaving 18 bases between.

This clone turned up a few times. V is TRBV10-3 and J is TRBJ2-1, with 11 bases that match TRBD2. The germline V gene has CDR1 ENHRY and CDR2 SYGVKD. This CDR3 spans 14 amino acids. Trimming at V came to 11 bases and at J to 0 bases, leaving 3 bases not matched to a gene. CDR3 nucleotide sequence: TGTGCCTCTAGCGGGGGGAGCTCCTACAATGAGCAGTTCTTC. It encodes CASSGGSSYNEQFF.

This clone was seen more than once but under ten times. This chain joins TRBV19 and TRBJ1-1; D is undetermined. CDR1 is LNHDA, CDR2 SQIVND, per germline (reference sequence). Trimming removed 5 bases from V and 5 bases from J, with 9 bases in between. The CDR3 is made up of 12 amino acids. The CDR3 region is CASSHLGTEAFF. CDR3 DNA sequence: TGTGCCAGTAGTCACTTGGGAACTGAAGCTTTCTTT. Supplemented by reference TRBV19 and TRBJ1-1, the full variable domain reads DGGITQSPKYLFRKEGQNVTLSCEQNLNHDAMYWYRQDPGQGLRLIYYSQIVNDFQKGDIAEGYSVSREKKESFPLTVTSAQKNPTAFYLCASSHLGTEAFFGQGTRLTVV.

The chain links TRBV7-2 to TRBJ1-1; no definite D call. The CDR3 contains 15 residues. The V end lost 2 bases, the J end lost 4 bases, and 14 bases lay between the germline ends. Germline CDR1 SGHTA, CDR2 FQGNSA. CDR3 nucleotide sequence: TGTGCCAGCAGCTTATCAACGGGAAGGGCCACTGAAGCTTTCTTT. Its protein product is CASSLSTGRATEAFF.

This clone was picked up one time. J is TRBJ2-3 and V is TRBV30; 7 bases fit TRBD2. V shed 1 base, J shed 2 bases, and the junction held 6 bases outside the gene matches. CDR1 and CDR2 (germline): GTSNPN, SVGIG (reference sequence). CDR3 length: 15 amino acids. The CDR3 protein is CAWSESGGITDTQYF. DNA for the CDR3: TGTGCCTGGAGTGAATCGGGAGGCATCACAGATACGCAGTATTTT.

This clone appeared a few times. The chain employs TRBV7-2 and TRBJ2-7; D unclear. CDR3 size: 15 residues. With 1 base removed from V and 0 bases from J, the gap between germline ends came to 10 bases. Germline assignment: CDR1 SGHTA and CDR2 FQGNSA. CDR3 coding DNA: TGTGCCAGCAGCTTAGACTCGTTCAGCTCCTACGAGCAGTACTTC. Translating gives CASSLDSFSSYEQYF.

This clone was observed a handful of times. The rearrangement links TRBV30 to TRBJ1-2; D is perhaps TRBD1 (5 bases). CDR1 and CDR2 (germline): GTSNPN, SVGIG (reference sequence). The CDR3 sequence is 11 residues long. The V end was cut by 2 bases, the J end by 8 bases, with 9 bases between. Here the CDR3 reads CAWSPGSGYTF. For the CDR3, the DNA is TGTGCCTGGAGTCCAGGGAGCGGCTACACCTTC.

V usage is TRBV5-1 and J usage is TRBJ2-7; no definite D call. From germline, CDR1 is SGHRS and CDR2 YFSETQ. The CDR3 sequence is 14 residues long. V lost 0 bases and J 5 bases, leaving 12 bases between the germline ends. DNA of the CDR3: TGCGCCAGCAGCTTGGGGTCTGCTGGGGACGAGCAGTACTTC. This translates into CASSLGSAGDEQYF. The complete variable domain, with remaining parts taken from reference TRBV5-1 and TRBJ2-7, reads KAGVTQTPRYLIKTRGQQVTLSCSPISGHRSVSWYQQTPGQGLQFLFEYFSETQRNKGNFPGRFSGRQFSNSRSEMNVSTLELGDSALYLCASSLGSAGDEQYFGPGTRLTVT.

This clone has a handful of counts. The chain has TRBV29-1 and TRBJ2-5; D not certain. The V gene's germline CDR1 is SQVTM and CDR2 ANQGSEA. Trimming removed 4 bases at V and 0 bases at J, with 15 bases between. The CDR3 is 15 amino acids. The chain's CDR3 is CSVVVFAVYQETQYF. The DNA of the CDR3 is TGCAGCGTTGTAGTGTTTGCCGTATACCAAGAGACCCAGTACTTC.

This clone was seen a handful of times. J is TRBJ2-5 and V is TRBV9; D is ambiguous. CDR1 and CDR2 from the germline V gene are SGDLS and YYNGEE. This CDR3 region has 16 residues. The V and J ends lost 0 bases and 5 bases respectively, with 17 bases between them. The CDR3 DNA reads TGTGCCAGCAGCGTAGGTCCAGGACCTCGCGAGGAGACCCAGTACTTC. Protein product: CASSVGPGPREETQYF.

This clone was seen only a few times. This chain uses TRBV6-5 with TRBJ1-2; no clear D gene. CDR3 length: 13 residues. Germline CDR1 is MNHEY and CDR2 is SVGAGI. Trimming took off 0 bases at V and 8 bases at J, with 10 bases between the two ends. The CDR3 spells CASSYSRGFGYTF. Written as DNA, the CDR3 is TGTGCCAGCAGTTACTCGCGAGGGTTCGGCTACACCTTC.

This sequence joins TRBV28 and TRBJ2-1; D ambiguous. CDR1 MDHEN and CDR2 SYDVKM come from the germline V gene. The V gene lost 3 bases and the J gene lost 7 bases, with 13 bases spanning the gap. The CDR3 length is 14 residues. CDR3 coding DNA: TGTGCCAGCAGTTTCGGTGGATTCGGGAATGAGCAGTTCTTC. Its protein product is CASSFGGFGNEQFF.

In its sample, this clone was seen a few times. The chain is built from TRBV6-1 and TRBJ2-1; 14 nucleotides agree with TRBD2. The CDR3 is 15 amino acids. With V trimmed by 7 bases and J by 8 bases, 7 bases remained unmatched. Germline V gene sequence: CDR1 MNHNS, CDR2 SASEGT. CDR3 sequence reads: CASNAGLAGEDEQFF. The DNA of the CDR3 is TGTGCCAGCAACGCGGGACTAGCGGGAGAGGATGAGCAGTTCTTC.

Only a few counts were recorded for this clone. CDR3 sequence reads: CSVEEGSAMRPGNEQFF. In DNA, the CDR3 is TGCAGCGTTGAAGAGGGTAGCGCGATGCGTCCCGGCAATGAGCAGTTCTTC. The rearrangement joins TRBV29-1 to TRBJ2-1, with D tentatively TRBD2 (5 bases). The CDR3 has 17 amino acids. V was shortened by 0 bases and J by 6 bases, with 21 bases between the two germline ends. CDR1 and CDR2 (germline): SQVTM, ANQGSEA.

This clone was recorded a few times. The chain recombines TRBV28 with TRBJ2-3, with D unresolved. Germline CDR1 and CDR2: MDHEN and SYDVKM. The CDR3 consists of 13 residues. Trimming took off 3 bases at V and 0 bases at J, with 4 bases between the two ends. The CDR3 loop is CASSFLSTDTQYF. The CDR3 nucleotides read TGTGCCAGCAGTTTTTTAAGCACAGATACGCAGTATTTT.

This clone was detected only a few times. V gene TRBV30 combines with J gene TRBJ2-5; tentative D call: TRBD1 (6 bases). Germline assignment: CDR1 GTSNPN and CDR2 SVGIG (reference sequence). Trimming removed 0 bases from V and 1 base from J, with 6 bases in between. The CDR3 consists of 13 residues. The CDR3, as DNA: TGTGCCTGGAGTGTGACAGGCCAAGAGACCCAGTACTTC. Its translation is CAWSVTGQETQYF.